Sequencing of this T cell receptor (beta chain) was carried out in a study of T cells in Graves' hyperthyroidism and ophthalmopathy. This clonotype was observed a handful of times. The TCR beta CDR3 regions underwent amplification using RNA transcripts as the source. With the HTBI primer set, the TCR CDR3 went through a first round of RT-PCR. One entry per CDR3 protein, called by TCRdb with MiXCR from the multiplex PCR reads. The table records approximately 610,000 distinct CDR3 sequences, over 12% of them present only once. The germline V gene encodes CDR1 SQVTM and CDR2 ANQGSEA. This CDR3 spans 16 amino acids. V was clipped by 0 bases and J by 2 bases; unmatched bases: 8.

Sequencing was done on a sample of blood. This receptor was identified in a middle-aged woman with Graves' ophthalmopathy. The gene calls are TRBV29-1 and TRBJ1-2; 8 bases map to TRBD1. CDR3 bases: TGCAGCGTTGAAGATTATCAGTCAGGGGGCAACTATGGCTACACCTTC. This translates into CSVEDYQSGGNYGYTF.